This T cell receptor (beta chain) was retrieved from a study of blood T cell repertoires in COVID-19. Study-level background: Researchers got acute and convalescent COVID-19 samples from the United States, Italy and Spain. In each case, the material was cDNA or gDNA derived from T cells, B-cell-depleted T cells, or PBMCs.

Some clones are missing from TCRdb's copy, which holds only in-frame ones; the method was immunoSEQ multiplex PCR. The table includes about 220,000 clones, approximately 92% detected once. Everyone who took part was roughly 18 to 100 years old, and they came from 20 to 25 US areas. CDR3 size: 15 residues. Unmatched junction bases numbered 4, after V lost 2 bases and J lost 4 bases. Germline CDR1 is SGHTA and CDR2 is FQGNSA. Sequencing was performed on PBMCs or T cells enriched from blood (not recorded which). This receptor was identified in a woman younger than 30 in a cohort exposed to, infected with or recovered from COVID-19 (not recorded which). V gene TRBV7-2 combines with J gene TRBJ2-7; TRBD1 matches at 11 bases. CDR3 sequence (DNA): TGTGCCAGCAGCTTACTTGGGACAGGGGGTTACGAGCAGTACTTC. It is translated as CASSLLGTGGYEQYF.